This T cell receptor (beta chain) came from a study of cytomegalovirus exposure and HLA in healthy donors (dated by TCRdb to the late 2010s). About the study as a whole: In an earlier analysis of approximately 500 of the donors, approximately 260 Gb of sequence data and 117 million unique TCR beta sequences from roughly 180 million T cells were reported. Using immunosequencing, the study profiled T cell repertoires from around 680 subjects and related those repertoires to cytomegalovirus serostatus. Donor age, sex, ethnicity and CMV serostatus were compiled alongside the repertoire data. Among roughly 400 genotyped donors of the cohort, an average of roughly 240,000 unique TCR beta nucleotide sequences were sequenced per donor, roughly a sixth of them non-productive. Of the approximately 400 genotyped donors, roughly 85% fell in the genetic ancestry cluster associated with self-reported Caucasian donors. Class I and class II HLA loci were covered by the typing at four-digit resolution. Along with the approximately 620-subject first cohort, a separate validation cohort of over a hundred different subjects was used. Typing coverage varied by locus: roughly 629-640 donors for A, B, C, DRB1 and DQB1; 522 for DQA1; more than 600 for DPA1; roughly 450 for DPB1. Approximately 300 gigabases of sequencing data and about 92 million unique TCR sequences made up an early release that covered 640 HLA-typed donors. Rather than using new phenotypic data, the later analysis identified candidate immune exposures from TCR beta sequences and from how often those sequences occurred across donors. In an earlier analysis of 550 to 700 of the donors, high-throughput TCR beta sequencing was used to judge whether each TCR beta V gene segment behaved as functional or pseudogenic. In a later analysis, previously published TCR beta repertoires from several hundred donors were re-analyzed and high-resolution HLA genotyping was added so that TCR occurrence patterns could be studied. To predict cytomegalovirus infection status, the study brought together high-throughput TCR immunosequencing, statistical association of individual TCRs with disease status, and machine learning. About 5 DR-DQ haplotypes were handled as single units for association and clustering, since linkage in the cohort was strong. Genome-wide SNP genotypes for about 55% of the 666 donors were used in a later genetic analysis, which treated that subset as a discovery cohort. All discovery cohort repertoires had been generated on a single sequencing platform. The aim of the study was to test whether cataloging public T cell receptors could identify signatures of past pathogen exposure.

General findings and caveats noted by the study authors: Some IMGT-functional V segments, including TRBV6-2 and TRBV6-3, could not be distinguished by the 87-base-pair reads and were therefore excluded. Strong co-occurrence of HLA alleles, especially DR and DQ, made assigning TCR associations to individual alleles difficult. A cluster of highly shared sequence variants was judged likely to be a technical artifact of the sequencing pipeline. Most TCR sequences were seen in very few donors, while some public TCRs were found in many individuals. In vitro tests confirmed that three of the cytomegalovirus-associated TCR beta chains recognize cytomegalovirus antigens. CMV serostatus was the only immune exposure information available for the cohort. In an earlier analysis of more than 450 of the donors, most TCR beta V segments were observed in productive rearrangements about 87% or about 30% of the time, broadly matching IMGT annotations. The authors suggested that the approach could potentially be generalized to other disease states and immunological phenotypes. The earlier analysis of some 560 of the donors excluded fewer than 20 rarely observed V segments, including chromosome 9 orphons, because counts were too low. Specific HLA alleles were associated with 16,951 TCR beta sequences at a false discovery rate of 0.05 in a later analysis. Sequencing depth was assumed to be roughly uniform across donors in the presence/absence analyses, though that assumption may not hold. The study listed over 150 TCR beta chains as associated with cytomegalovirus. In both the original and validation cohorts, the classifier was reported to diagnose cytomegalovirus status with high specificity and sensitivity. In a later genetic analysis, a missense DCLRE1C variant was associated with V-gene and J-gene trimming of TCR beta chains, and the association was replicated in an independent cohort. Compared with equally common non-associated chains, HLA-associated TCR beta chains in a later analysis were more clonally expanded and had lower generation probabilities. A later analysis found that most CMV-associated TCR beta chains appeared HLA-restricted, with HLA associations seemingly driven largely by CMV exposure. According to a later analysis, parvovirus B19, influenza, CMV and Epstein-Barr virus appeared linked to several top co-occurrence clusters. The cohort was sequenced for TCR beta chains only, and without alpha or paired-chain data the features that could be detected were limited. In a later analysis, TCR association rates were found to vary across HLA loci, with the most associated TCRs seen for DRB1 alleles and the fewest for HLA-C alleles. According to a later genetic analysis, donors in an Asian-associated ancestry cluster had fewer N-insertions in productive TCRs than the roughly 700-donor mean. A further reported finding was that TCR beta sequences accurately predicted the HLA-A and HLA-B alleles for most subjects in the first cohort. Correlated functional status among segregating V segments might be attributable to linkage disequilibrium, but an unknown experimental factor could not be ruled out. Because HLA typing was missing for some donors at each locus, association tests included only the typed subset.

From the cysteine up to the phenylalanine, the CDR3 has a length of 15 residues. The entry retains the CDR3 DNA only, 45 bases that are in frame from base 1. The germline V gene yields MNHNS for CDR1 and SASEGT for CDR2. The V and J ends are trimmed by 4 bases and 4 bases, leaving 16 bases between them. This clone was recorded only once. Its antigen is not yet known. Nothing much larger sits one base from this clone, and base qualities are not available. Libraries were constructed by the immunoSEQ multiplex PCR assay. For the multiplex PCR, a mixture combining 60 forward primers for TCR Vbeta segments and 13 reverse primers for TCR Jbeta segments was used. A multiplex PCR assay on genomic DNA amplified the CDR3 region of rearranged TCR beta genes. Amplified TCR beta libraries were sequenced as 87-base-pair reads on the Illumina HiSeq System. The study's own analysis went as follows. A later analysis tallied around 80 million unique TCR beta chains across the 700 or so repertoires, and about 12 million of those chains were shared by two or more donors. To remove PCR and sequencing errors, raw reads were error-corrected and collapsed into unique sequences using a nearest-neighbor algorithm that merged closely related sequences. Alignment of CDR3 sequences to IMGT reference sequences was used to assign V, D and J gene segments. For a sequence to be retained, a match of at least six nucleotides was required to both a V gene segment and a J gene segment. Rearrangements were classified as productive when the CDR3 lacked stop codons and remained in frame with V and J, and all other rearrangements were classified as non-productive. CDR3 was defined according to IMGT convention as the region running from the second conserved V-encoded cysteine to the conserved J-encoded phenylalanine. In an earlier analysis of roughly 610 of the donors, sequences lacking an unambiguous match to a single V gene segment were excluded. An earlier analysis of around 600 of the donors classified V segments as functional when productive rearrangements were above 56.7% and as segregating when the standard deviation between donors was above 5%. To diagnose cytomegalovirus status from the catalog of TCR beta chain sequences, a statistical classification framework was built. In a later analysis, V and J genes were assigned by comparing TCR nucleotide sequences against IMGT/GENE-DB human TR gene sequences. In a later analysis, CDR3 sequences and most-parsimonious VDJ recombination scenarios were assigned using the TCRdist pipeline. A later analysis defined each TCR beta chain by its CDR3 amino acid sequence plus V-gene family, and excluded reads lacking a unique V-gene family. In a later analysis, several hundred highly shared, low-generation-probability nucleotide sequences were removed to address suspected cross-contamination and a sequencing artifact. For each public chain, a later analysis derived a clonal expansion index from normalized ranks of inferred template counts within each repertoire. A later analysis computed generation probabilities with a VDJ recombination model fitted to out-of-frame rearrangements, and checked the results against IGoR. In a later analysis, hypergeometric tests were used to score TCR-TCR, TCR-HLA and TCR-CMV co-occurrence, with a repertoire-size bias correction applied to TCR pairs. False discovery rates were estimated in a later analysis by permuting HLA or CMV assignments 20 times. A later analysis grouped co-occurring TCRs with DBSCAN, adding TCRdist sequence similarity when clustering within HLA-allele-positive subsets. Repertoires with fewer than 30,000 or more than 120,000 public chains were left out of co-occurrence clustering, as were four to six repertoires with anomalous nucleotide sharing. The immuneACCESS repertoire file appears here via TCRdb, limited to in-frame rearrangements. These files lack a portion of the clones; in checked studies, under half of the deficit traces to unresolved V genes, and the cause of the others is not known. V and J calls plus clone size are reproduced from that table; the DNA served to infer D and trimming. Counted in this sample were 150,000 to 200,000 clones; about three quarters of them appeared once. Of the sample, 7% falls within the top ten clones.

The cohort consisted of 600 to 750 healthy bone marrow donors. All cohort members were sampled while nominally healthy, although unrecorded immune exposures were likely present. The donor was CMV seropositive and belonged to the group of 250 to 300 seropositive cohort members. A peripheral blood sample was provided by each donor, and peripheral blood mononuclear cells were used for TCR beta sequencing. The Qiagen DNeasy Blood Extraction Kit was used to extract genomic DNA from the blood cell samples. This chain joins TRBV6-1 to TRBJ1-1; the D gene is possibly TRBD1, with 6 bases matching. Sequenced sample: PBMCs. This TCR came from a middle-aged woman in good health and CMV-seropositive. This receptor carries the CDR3 CASSARDKSTTEAFF. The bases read TGTGCCAGCAGTGCGAGGGACAAGAGCACCACTGAAGCTTTCTTT.